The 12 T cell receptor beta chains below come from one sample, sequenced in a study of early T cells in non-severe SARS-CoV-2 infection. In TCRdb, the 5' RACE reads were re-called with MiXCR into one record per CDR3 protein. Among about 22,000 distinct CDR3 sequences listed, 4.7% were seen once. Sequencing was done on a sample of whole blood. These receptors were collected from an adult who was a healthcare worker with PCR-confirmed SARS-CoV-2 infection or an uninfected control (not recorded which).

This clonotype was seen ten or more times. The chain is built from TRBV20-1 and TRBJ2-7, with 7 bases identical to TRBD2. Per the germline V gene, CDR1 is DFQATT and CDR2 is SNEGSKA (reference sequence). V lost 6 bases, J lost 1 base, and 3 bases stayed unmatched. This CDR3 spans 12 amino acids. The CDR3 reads CSASGVSYEQYF. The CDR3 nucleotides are TGCAGTGCAAGCGGGGTTTCCTACGAGCAGTACTTC.

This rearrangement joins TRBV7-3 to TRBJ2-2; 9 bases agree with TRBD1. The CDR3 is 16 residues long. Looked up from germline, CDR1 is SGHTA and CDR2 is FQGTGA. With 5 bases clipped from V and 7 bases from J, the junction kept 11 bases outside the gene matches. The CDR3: CASSAGSGTGHGELFF. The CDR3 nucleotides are TGTGCCAGCAGCGCCGGCTCCGGGACAGGGCACGGGGAGCTGTTTTTT. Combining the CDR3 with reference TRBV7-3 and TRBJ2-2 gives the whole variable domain GAGVSQTPSNKVTEKGKYVELRCDPISGHTALYWYRQSLGQGPEFLIYFQGTGAADDSGLPNDRFFAVRPEGSVSTLKIQRTERGDSAVYLCASSAGSGTGHGELFFGEGSRLTVL.

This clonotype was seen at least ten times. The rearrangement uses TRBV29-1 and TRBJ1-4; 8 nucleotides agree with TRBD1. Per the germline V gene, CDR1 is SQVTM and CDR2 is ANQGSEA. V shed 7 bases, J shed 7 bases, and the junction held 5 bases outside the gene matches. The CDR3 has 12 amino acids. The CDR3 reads CSAGQGPEKLFF. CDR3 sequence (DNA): TGCAGCGCAGGACAGGGCCCTGAAAAACTGTTTTTT.

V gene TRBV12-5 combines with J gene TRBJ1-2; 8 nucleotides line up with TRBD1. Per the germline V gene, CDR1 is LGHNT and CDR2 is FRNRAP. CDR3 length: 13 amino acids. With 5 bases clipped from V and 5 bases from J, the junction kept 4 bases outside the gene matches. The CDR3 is CASGKGQGYGYTF. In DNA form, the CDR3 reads TGTGCTAGTGGTAAAGGACAGGGATATGGCTACACCTTC.

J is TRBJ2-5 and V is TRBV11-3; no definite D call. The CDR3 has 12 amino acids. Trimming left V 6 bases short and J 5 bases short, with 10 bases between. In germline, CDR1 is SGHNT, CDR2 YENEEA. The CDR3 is CASSPTGETQYF. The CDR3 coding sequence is TGTGCCAGCAGTCCCACCGGGGAGACCCAGTACTTC.

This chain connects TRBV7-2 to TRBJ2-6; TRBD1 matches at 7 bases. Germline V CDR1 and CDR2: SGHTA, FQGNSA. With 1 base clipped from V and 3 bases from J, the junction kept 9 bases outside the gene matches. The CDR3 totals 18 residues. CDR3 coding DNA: TGTGCCAGCAGCTTAGTGGACAGGCTTCCGATTGGGGCCAACGTCCTGACTTTC. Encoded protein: CASSLVDRLPIGANVLTF. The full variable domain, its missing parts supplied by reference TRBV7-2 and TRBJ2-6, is GAGVSQSPSNKVTEKGKDVELRCDPISGHTALYWYRQSLGQGLEFLIYFQGNSAPDKSGLPSDRFSAERTGGSVSTLTIQRTQQEDSAVYLCASSLVDRLPIGANVLTFGAGSRLTVL.

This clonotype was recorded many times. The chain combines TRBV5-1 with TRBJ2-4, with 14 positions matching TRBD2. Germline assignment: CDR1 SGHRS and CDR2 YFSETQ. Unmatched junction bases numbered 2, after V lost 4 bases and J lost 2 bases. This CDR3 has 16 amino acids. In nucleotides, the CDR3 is TGCGCCAGCAGCGGACTAGCGGGGGGAACCAAAAACATTCAGTACTTC. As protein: CASSGLAGGTKNIQYF.

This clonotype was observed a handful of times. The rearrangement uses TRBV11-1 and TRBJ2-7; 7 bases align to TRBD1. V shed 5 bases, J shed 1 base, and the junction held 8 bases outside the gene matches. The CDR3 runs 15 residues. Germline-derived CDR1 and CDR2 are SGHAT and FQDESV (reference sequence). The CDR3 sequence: CASSQRDRGSYEQYF. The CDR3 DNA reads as TGTGCCAGCAGCCAACGGGACAGAGGTTCCTACGAGCAGTACTTC.

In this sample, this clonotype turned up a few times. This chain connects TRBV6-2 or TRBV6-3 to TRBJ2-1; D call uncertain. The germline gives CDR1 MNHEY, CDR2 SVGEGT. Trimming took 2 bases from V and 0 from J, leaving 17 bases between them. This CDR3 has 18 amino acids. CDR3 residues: CASSYRNSQRGSYNEQFF. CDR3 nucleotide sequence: TGTGCCAGCAGTTACCGAAATTCGCAACGCGGCTCCTACAATGAGCAGTTCTTC.

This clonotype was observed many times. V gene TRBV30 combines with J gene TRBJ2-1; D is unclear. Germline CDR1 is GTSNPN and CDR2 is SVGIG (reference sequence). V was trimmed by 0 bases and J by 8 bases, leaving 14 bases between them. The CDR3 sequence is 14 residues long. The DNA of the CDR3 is TGTGCCTGGAGTGTTAAGGGTTTCTTCGATGAGCAGTTCTTC. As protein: CAWSVKGFFDEQFF. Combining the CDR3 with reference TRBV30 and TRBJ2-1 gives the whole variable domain SQTIHQWPATLVQPVGSPLSLECTVEGTSNPNLYWYRQAAGRGLQLLFYSVGIGQISSEVPQNLSASRPQDRQFILSSKKLLLSDSGFYLCAWSVKGFFDEQFFGPGTRLTVL.

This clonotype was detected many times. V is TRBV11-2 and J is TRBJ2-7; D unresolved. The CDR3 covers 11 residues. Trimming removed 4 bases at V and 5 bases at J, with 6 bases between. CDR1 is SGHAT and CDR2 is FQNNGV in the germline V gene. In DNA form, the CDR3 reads TGTGCCAGCAGCTCCAGTGACGAGCAGTACTTC. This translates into CASSSSDEQYF.

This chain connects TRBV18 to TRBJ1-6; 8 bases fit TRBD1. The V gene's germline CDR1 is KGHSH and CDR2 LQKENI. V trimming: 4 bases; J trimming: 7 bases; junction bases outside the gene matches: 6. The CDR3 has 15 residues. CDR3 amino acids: CASSLDRGRNSPLHF. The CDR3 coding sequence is TGTGCCAGCTCACTCGACAGGGGACGGAATTCACCCCTCCACTTT.